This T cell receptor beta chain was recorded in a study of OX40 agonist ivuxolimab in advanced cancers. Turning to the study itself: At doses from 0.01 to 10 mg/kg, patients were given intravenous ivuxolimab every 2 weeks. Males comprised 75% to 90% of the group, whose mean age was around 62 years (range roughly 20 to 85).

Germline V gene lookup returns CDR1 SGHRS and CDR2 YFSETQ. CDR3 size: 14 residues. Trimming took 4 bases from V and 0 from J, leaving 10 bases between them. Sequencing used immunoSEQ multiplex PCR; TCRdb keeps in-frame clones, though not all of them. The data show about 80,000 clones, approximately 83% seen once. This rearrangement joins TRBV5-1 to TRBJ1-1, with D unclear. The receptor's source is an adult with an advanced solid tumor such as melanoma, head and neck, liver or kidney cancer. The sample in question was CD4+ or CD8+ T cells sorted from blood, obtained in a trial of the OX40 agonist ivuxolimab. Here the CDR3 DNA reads TGCGCCAGCAGCGGTGGGAGGATGAACACTGAAGCTTTCTTT. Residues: CASSGGRMNTEAFF.